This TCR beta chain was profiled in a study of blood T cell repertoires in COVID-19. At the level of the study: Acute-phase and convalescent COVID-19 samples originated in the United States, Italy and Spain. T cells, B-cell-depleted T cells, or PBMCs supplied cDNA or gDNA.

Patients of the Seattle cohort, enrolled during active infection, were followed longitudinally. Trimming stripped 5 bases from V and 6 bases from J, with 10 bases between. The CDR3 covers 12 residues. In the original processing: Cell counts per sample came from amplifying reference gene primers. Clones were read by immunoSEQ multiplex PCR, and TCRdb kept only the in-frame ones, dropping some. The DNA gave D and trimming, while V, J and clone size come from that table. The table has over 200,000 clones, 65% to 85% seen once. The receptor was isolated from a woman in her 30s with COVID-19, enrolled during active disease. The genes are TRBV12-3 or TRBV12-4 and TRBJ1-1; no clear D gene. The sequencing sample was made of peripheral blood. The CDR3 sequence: CASSEGLSEAFF. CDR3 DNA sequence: TGTGCCAGCAGTGAGGGCCTTTCTGAAGCTTTCTTT.